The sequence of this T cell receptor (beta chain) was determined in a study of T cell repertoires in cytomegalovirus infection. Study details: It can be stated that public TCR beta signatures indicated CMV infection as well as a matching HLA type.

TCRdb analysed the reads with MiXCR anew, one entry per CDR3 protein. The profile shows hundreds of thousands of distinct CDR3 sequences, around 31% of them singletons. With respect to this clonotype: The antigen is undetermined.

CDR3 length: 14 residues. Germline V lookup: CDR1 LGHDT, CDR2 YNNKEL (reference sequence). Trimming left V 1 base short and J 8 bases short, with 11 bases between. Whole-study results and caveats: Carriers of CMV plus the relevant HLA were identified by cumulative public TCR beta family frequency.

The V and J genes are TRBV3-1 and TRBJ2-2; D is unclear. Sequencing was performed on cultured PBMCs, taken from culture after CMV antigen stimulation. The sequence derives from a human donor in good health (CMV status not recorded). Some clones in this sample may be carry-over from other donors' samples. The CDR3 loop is CASSQGGARGELFF. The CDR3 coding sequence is TGTGCCAGCAGCCAAGGTGGAGCCCGAGGGGAGCTGTTTTTT.